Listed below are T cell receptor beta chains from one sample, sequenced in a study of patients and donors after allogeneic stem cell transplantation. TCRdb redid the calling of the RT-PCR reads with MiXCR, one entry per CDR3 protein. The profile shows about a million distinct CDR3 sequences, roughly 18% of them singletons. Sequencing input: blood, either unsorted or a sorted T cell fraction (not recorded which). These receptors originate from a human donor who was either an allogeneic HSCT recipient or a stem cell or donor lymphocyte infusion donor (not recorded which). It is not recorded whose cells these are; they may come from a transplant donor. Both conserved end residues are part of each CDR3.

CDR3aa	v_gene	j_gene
CSADMGPEWDDEQFF	TRBV20-1	TRBJ2-1
CASSLSAYGDEQYF	TRBV27	TRBJ2-7
CASSRLTGVIRNTEAFF	TRBV6-1	TRBJ1-1
CASSSDRVDTGELFF	TRBV7-2	TRBJ2-2
CASSVVGGVPYNEQFF	TRBV9	TRBJ2-1
CASSSGRGARYGYTF	TRBV7-2	TRBJ1-2
CASRKGNGFNEQFF	TRBV27	TRBJ2-1
CASSLGIVDSTPLHF	TRBV5-4	TRBJ1-6
CASSQDIPAITNTGELFF	TRBV4-3	TRBJ2-2
CASSLSGGRAYGYTF	TRBV7-9	TRBJ1-2
CASSKVEEFNSYEQYF	TRBV21-1	TRBJ2-7